Described below is a single T cell receptor beta chain sequence and its context. This clone has a single count. The clone's antigen remains unknown. There are no base qualities to consult, and no much larger clone falls within one base. Trimming takes 0 bases from V and 4 bases from J, and the germline ends sit 11 bases apart. Via the germline V gene (reference sequence), CDR1 is SGHNT and CDR2 YYREEE. The CDR3 starts with the cysteine, ends with the phenylalanine, and has 14 residues. Only the CDR3 region is kept as DNA, spanning 42 bases read in frame from base 1. The sample is drawn from a study of cytomegalovirus exposure and HLA in healthy donors (dated by TCRdb to the late 2010s). Regarding the research as a whole: The 650 to 750 repertoires of the first cohort and the 95 to 150 validation repertoires were produced on the same platform, according to a later analysis. The study aimed to test whether cataloging public T cell receptors could reveal signatures of past pathogen exposure. A separate validation cohort of over 95 different subjects was used in addition to the roughly 670-subject first cohort. The study combined high-throughput TCR immunosequencing, statistical association of individual TCRs with disease status, and machine learning to predict cytomegalovirus infection status. Broad study findings and their caveats: In both the original and validation cohorts, the classifier was reported to diagnose cytomegalovirus status with high specificity and sensitivity. The authors suggested that the approach could potentially be generalized to other disease states and immunological phenotypes. In vitro tests confirmed that three of the cytomegalovirus-associated TCR beta chains recognize cytomegalovirus antigens. Subsequent analysis determined that TCRs grouped into clusters in the first cohort also showed a tendency toward co-occurrence across the 120 validation repertoires, and 94% of cluster scores exceeded 0. The study listed approximately 150 TCR beta chains as associated with cytomegalovirus. Across donors, most TCR sequences were observed very rarely, whereas some public TCRs were present in many individuals. All 130 or so repertoires were used to score co-occurrence in the validation cohort in a later analysis, because that analysis had no HLA typing for the cohort.

The library was prepared using the immunoSEQ multiplex PCR assay. For the original study's pipeline: A statistical classification framework was built to diagnose cytomegalovirus status from the catalog of TCR beta chain sequences. TCRdb re-hosts the immuneACCESS table, in-frame sequences only. Its copies lack some clones; in the studies checked, an unresolved V gene accounts for under half of them, and the cause for the rest is not known. The V and J calls and the clone size are those of that table, but D and trimming were determined from the DNA. Counted in this sample were about 98,000 clones; roughly 87% of them appeared once. The ten largest clones represent around 6% of the sample. Separate from the roughly 630-subject first cohort, the validation cohort of roughly 130 subjects was the group to which the donors belonged.

The receptor comes from a man aged 18 to 30 in good health and CMV-seropositive. The chain links TRBV5-4 with TRBJ2-7, and the D gene may be TRBD1, 6 bases matching. The sample was PBMCs. The nucleotides read TGTGCCAGCAGCTTGGCCATGGACAGATACGAGCAGTACTTC. Translated, this is CASSLAMDRYEQYF.